This TCR beta chain was found in a study of memory CD4+ T cells and cytomegalovirus serostatus. Background on the study: Donors were healthy Belgian adults, 10 or so CMV seropositive and some 24 seronegative.

Per the germline V gene, CDR1 is SGHAT and CDR2 is FQNNGV. The CDR3 has 14 residues. The junction had 4 bases not matched to a gene; V was cut back by 5 bases and J by 5 bases. Produced via immunoSEQ multiplex PCR; TCRdb's table is partial and in-frame only. The sample records about 59,000 clones, 80% to 85% being singletons. Single viable CD3+CD4+CD8-CD45RO+ cells were sorted as the memory CD4+ T cells. CMV serostatus came from serum IgG against pp150, pp28, p38, p52. The chain employs TRBV11-2 and TRBJ2-5; 11 bases map to TRBD1. This receptor was obtained from an adult in good health and CMV-seronegative. The sequencing input was memory CD4+ T cells from blood. CDR3 protein: CASSLGTGGETQYF. CDR3 sequence (DNA): TGTGCCAGCAGCCTAGGGACAGGGGGGGAGACCCAGTACTTC.